This passage covers 20 T cell receptor beta chains from one sample sequenced in a study of blood T cell repertoires in COVID-19. Libraries were prepared by immunoSEQ multiplex PCR; TCRdb keeps only in-frame clonotypes and omits some of them. Here the sample spans almost 250,000 clones, approximately 90% being singletons. The specimen sequenced was PBMCs or T cells enriched from blood (not recorded which). Receptors originate from a woman aged 25 to 45 who had recovered from COVID-19.

The chain couples TRBV5-1 to TRBJ2-7, with D maybe TRBD2 (5 bases). Germline V gene lookup returns CDR1 SGHRS and CDR2 YFSETQ. Trimming took off 6 bases at V and 3 bases at J, with 10 bases between the two ends. This CDR3 region has 12 residues. This CDR3 is CASTGSVYEQYF. The CDR3 DNA follows: TGCGCCAGCACGGGATCGGTCTACGAGCAGTACTTC. Looking up the rest from reference TRBV5-1 and TRBJ2-7 gives the full variable domain: KAGVTQTPRYLIKTRGQQVTLSCSPISGHRSVSWYQQTPGQGLQFLFEYFSETQRNKGNFPGRFSGRQFSNSRSEMNVSTLELGDSALYLCASTGSVYEQYFGPGTRLTVT.

The chain links TRBV18 to TRBJ1-1; 8 positions agree with TRBD1. The CDR3 consists of 15 residues. V was pared by 5 bases and J by 5 bases, with 10 bases of the junction left unmatched. CDR1 is KGHSH and CDR2 is LQKENI in the germline V gene. The CDR3 spells CASSGVRGRGTEAFF. The CDR3 DNA reads as TGTGCCAGCTCAGGGGTCAGGGGGCGAGGAACTGAAGCTTTCTTT.

The chain recombines TRBV7-2 with TRBJ1-1; weak D call: TRBD1 (5 bases). The CDR3 has 16 residues. Germline V gives CDR1 SGHTA, CDR2 FQGNSA. The V and J ends lost 3 bases and 0 bases respectively, with 14 bases between them. The CDR3 DNA reads as TGTGCCAGCAGCTTGGGGGGGGGACGGATGAACACTGAAGCTTTCTTT. It translates to CASSLGGGRMNTEAFF.

A single count supports this clone. The J gene is TRBJ2-1, the V gene TRBV7-2; 7 bases line up with TRBD1. The CDR3 sequence is 14 residues long. The V gene's germline CDR1 is SGHTA and CDR2 FQGNSA. After removal of 0 bases from V and 10 bases from J, the junction contained 6 bases not matched to a gene. CDR3 sequence: CASSLAGQQGEQFF. For the CDR3, the DNA is TGTGCCAGCAGCTTAGCGGGGCAACAGGGGGAGCAGTTCTTC.

This chain links TRBV29-1 with TRBJ2-3, with D perhaps TRBD2 (5 bases). CDR3 length: 12 amino acids. V was pared by 7 bases and J by 0 bases, with 8 bases between. Germline V gene data show CDR1 as SQVTM and CDR2 as ANQGSEA. This chain's CDR3 is CSGRRSTDTQYF. In nucleotides, the CDR3 is TGCAGCGGAAGGAGGAGCACAGATACGCAGTATTTT.

This chain uses TRBV11-2 with TRBJ2-1; D perhaps matches TRBD1 (6 bases). CDR1 and CDR2 from the germline V gene are SGHAT and FQNNGV. This CDR3 comprises 16 residues. Between the trimmed V and J ends, which lost 2 bases and 0 bases, there was a span of 11 bases. CDR3 residues: CASSLTGTSSYNEQFF. CDR3 DNA sequence: TGTGCCAGCAGCTTAACCGGGACAAGCTCCTACAATGAGCAGTTCTTC.

V gene TRBV5-4 combines with J gene TRBJ1-1, with no clear D. The CDR3 contains 14 residues. Germline CDR1 SGHNT, CDR2 YYREEE (reference sequence). V shed 0 bases and J shed 5 bases, with 11 bases lying between them. The CDR3 DNA sequence: TGTGCCAGCAGCTTGGGTGTCGGGGTGACTGAAGCTTTCTTT. Protein sequence: CASSLGVGVTEAFF.

The chain has TRBV18 and TRBJ2-7; D is ambiguous. V was pared by 4 bases and J by 6 bases, with 10 bases between. The CDR3 covers 12 residues. From germline, CDR1 is KGHSH and CDR2 LQKENI. The CDR3 region has the DNA TGTGCCAGCTCACGTGAGGATGGCGAGCAGTACTTC. Translating gives CASSREDGEQYF.

The chain joins TRBV4-1 to TRBJ2-5; tentative D call: TRBD2 (6 bases). This CDR3 is 15 amino acids long. V shed 4 bases and J shed 2 bases, with 14 bases lying between them. The germline CDR1 and CDR2 sequences are MGHRA and YSYEKL. CDR3 amino acids: CASSRQRREQETQYF. The CDR3 DNA reads as TGCGCCAGCAGCCGACAGAGGCGGGAACAAGAGACCCAGTACTTC.

This rearrangement joins TRBV9 to TRBJ1-1, with D possibly being TRBD1 (6 bases). V was cut by 0 bases and J by 5 bases, with 11 bases left in between. The CDR3 sequence is 14 residues long. CDR1 and CDR2 (germline): SGDLS, YYNGEE. CDR3 amino acids: CASSVDGGLTEAFF. CDR3 nucleotide sequence: TGTGCCAGCAGCGTAGACGGGGGGCTGACTGAAGCTTTCTTT.

Turning to this clone: This sample also contains other DNA sequences that code for the same CDR3. This CDR3 reads CASSVAVNTEAFF. Here the CDR3 DNA reads TGTGCCAGCAGCGTAGCCGTGAACACTGAAGCTTTCTTT. This chain uses TRBV9 with TRBJ1-1; D is uncertain. Germline CDR1 and CDR2: SGDLS and YYNGEE. CDR3 length: 13 residues. Trimming took off 0 bases at V and 0 bases at J, with 3 bases between the two ends. Variable domain in full (rest from reference TRBV9 and TRBJ1-1): DSGVTQTPKHLITATGQRVTLRCSPRSGDLSVYWYQQSLDQGLQFLIQYYNGEERAKGNILERFSAQQFPDLHSELNLSSLELGDSALYFCASSVAVNTEAFFGQGTRLTVV.

This clone has only a few counts. The chain employs TRBV5-1 and TRBJ2-2; 9 bases fit TRBD2. Germline V gene sequence: CDR1 SGHRS, CDR2 YFSETQ. V gave up 4 bases and J gave up 9 bases; unmatched junction bases: 7. The CDR3 has 14 residues. Here the CDR3 DNA reads TGCGCCAGCAGCCTACGGACTAGCGCCAGGGAGCTGTTTTTT. This encodes CASSLRTSARELFF.

V is TRBV27 and J is TRBJ2-1; TRBD2 matches at 8 bases. CDR1 and CDR2 (germline): MNHEY, SMNVEV (reference sequence). This CDR3 comprises 16 residues. With 7 bases clipped from V and 1 base from J, the junction kept 9 bases outside the gene matches. The CDR3 nucleotides are TGTGCCAGCACCCGAGCGGGAGCTGGGTCCTACAATGAGCAGTTCTTC. This translates into CASTRAGAGSYNEQFF.

The chain is built from TRBV28 and TRBJ2-7; D uncertain. CDR1 MDHEN and CDR2 SYDVKM come from the germline V gene. The CDR3 has 16 residues. Trimming left V 5 bases short and J 1 base short, with 18 bases between. This chain's CDR3 is CASSAENLYGSYEQYF. The CDR3 DNA reads TGTGCCAGCAGTGCCGAAAACCTATACGGGTCCTACGAGCAGTACTTC.

The chain links TRBV9 to TRBJ1-1, with TRBD1 identical over 8 bases. With 4 bases clipped from V and 1 base from J, the junction kept 6 bases outside the gene matches. Germline assignment: CDR1 SGDLS and CDR2 YYNGEE. The CDR3 consists of 15 residues. The CDR3 here is CASSLTGTGNTEAFF. The DNA for the CDR3 is TGTGCCAGCAGCCTTACCGGGACAGGGAACACTGAAGCTTTCTTT.

V and J are TRBV7-8 and TRBJ2-7; D remains ambiguous. The germline gives CDR1 SGHVS, CDR2 FQNEAQ. This CDR3 has 14 amino acids. The V gene lost 3 bases and the J gene lost 4 bases, with 13 bases spanning the gap. The DNA for the CDR3 is TGTGCCAGCAGCTTTGGGCTGGGTTCTTACGAGCAGTACTTC. It codes for CASSFGLGSYEQYF.

J is TRBJ1-2 and V is TRBV4-3, with D maybe TRBD1 (6 bases). The CDR3 has 16 residues. In germline, CDR1 is LGHNA, CDR2 YSLEER. Trimming shortened V by 5 bases and J by 3 bases, and 19 bases separated the two germline ends. As DNA, the CDR3 is TGCGCCAGCAGCTTCGAGTGGGGGACATCCTACTATGGCTACACCTTC. It translates to CASSFEWGTSYYGYTF.

V gene TRBV28 combines with J gene TRBJ1-1; 9 nucleotides agree with TRBD1. The junction had 15 bases not matched to a gene; V was cut back by 5 bases and J by 11 bases. CDR1 MDHEN and CDR2 SYDVKM come from the germline V gene. This CDR3 is 15 amino acids long. The chain's CDR3 is CASSPPKGQGRRAFF. CDR3 sequence (DNA): TGTGCCAGCAGTCCCCCAAAGGGACAGGGAAGGAGGGCTTTCTTT.

CDR3 DNA: TGTGCCAGCAGCTTCTTAGACGGGGAGCTGTTTTTT. Protein sequence: CASSFLDGELFF. The rearrangement uses TRBV5-6 and TRBJ2-2, with unresolved D. V dropped 2 bases and J dropped 7 bases, with 6 bases sitting between them. CDR1 is SGHDT, CDR2 YYEEEE, per germline. The CDR3 is made up of 12 amino acids. Looking up the rest from reference TRBV5-6 and TRBJ2-2 gives the full variable domain: DAGVTQSPTHLIKTRGQQVTLRCSPKSGHDTVSWYQQALGQGPQFIFQYYEEEERQRGNFPDRFSGHQFPNYSSELNVNALLLGDSALYLCASSFLDGELFFGEGSRLTVL.

The genes are TRBV18 and TRBJ2-1, with 9 bases identical to TRBD1. Germline V gene sequence: CDR1 KGHSH, CDR2 LQKENI. Trimming at V came to 2 bases and at J to 7 bases, leaving 9 bases not matched to a gene. This CDR3 has 16 residues. CDR3 in DNA: TGTGCCAGCTCACCATTGGGGACAGGGACTATGAATGAGCAGTTCTTC. Translation: CASSPLGTGTMNEQFF.